A selection of T cell receptor beta chains follows, all from one sample in a study of T cell changes during pregnancy in multiple sclerosis. Method: immunoSEQ multiplex PCR; TCRdb's copy keeps in-frame clones and lacks some. The repertoire includes approximately 40,000 clones, 88% of them detected once, and around 1% sits in the top ten. Here the sequenced sample was CD4+ T cells from peripheral blood mononuclear cells, taken in the second trimester of pregnancy. Source of these receptors: a female donor with multiple sclerosis, enrolled in a pregnancy study. Both conserved end residues are part of each CDR3. The D gene is left open where the match is weak. Size is stated for part of the rows, as once, few or many counts, or as a class when the clone is expanded.

D	V	size	J	DNA	CDR3
TRBD2	TRBV5-1	NA	TRBJ2-1	TGCGCCAGCAGCGTACCTCTTGCGGGAGGGCCTTTCAGCATCAATGAGCAGTTCTTC	CASSVPLAGGPFSINEQFF
NA	TRBV27	NA	TRBJ2-1	TGTGCCAGCAGGACTCGCAGAAACAATGAGCAGTTCTTC	CASRTRRNNEQFF
NA	TRBV5-1	NA	TRBJ1-1	TGCGCCAGCAGCTCAGCGGGAGGGCAGGCGAACACTGAAGCTTTCTTT	CASSSAGGQANTEAFF
NA	TRBV18	once	TRBJ2-7	TGTGCCAGCTCACCGGGGCTGCGAACCTACGAGCAGTACTTC	CASSPGLRTYEQYF
TRBD1	TRBV27	NA	TRBJ2-7	TGTGCCAGCAGTTTATCGGGGACAGGGCAGCGGTCCGAGCAGTACTTC	CASSLSGTGQRSEQYF
NA	TRBV5-1	once	TRBJ2-6	TGCGCCAGCAGCTTACGGTCCTCTGGGGCCAACGTCCTGACTTTC	CASSLRSSGANVLTF
NA	TRBV28	NA	TRBJ2-3	TGTGCCAGCAGTCCGCCCGAACCGGGACTTTACACAGATACGCAGTATTTT	CASSPPEPGLYTDTQYF
NA	TRBV10-3	NA	TRBJ2-2	TGTGCCATCACTTGTCACTCAACCACCCCTAGTTGTAACACCGGGGAGCTGTTTTTT	CAITCHSTTPSCNTGELFF
TRBD2	TRBV5-1	NA	TRBJ2-1	TGCGCCAGCAGCTCCCAGGGAGGGCGGGATGTCTACAATGAGCAGTTCTTC	CASSSQGGRDVYNEQFF
TRBD1	TRBV28	NA	TRBJ1-3	TGTGCCAGCAGTCACAGGGGGCCGCGAAACACCATATATTTT	CASSHRGPRNTIYF
NA	TRBV11-1	NA	TRBJ2-1	TGTGCCAGCAGCTTACGGGGGGCGGGTGAGCAGTTCTTC	CASSLRGAGEQFF
NA	TRBV19	NA	TRBJ1-1	TGTGCCAGTAGTATTACACGGAACACTGAAGCTTTCTTT	CASSITRNTEAFF
NA	TRBV5-1	NA	TRBJ2-7	TGCGCCAGCAGCTTGGTAGGGGCAGGGCATCTCTACGAGCAGTACTTC	CASSLVGAGHLYEQYF
NA	TRBV5-1	few	TRBJ2-1	TGCGCCAGCAGCTTGGACGGGGTAAGGAATGAGCAGTTCTTC	CASSLDGVRNEQFF
TRBD2	TRBV11-2	NA	TRBJ2-1	TGTGCCAGCAGCCTCGGGACTAAAATGGGGCAGTTCTTC	CASSLGTKMGQFF
NA	TRBV28	NA	TRBJ1-1	TGTGCCAGCAGTACAGGGAACACTGAAGCTTTCTTT	CASSTGNTEAFF
NA	TRBV18	once	TRBJ1-3	TGTGCCAGCTCACCAGACAGTTTCTTCTCTGGAAACACCATATATTTT	CASSPDSFFSGNTIYF
NA	TRBV28	NA	TRBJ2-7	TGTGCCAGCAGTTCCCTGCGGTTTGACAGGCAAACGAAAGCCTACGAGCAGTACTTC	CASSSLRFDRQTKAYEQYF
NA	TRBV19	NA	TRBJ2-1	TGTGCCAGTAGTCCGCGGCCGGGTTACAATGAGCAGTTCTTC	CASSPRPGYNEQFF
NA	TRBV6-1	NA	TRBJ1-2	TGTGCCAGCAGACGGGCCCTGAGGGACTATGGCTACACCTTC	CASRRALRDYGYTF
TRBD2	TRBV5-1	NA	TRBJ2-3	TGCGCCAGCAGCCAGCCTCTAGCGGGACGCACAGATACGCAGTATTTT	CASSQPLAGRTDTQYF
TRBD2	TRBV27	NA	TRBJ2-1	TGTGCCAGCAGTTTTTATGGGCTAGCGGGGGAAAACAATGAGCAGTTCTTC	CASSFYGLAGENNEQFF
NA	TRBV28	NA	TRBJ2-7	TGTGCCAGCAGACTACAGGGAAACGAGCAGTACTTC	CASRLQGNEQYF
NA	TRBV18	once	TRBJ2-6	TGTGCCAGCTCCCGCGCAGGGAGGAACTCTGGGGCCAACGTCCTGACTTTC	CASSRAGRNSGANVLTF
NA	TRBV30	NA	TRBJ1-2	TGTGCCTGGAGTGGCCAGGTCGCGGGCTACACCTTC	CAWSGQVAGYTF
NA	TRBV27	NA	TRBJ1-5	TGTGCCAGCAGCTTAGTCTGGGGGCCGGCACAGCCCCAGCATTTT	CASSLVWGPAQPQHF
TRBD2	TRBV19	NA	TRBJ2-7	TGTGCCAGTAGTAGGAGCGGGAGCTACGAGCAGTACTTC	CASSRSGSYEQYF
NA	TRBV7-2	NA	TRBJ1-3	TGTGCCAGCAGCTCTATGGACACCGGCTACTCTGGAAACACCATATATTTT	CASSSMDTGYSGNTIYF
NA	TRBV28	NA	TRBJ2-5	TGTGCCAGCAGTTTAGGTGTACAGGGTAGGGAGACCCAGTACTTC	CASSLGVQGRETQYF
NA	TRBV27	NA	TRBJ1-4	TGTGCCAGCAGTTTCCGGAGTAATGAAAAACTGTTTTTT	CASSFRSNEKLFF
NA	TRBV6-4	NA	TRBJ2-1	TGTGCCAGCAGTGACTACTTTCGGGGGAATGAGCAGTTCTTC	CASSDYFRGNEQFF
NA	TRBV6-1	NA	TRBJ2-1	TGTGCCAGCAGTGAAGGAGCAGGTGTGCAGTTCTTC	CASSEGAGVQFF
NA	TRBV5-4	NA	TRBJ2-3	TGTGCCAGCAGCTTGACAAGCACAGATACGCAGTATTTT	CASSLTSTDTQYF
NA	TRBV15	NA	TRBJ2-7	TGTGCCACCAGCAGATCCGTGAGAGGAGGGTACGAGCAGTACTTC	CATSRSVRGGYEQYF
TRBD2	TRBV5-1	once	TRBJ2-1	TGCGCCAGCAGCTTGTTGGGCGGGAGGGCCTTGGGCAATGAGCAGTTCTTC	CASSLLGGRALGNEQFF
TRBD2	TRBV7-3	NA	TRBJ2-1	TGTGCCAGCAGCCTCCGGACTAGCGACTACAATGAGCAGTTCTTC	CASSLRTSDYNEQFF
NA	TRBV6-5	NA	TRBJ1-1	TGTGCCAGCAGTTACGGGCCCTCAAGGGGGAACACTGAAGCTTTCTTT	CASSYGPSRGNTEAFF
TRBD1	TRBV6-6	few	TRBJ1-2	TGTGCCAGTAGACAGGGTGATGGCTACACCTTC	CASRQGDGYTF
TRBD2	TRBV11-2	NA	TRBJ2-3	TGTGCCAGCAGCTTACATAGCGGGTTCGACACAGATACGCAGTATTTT	CASSLHSGFDTDTQYF
TRBD1	TRBV15	once	TRBJ2-5	TGTGCCACCAGCAGAGTGGGACAGGGTCAAGGTCAAGAGACCCAGTACTTC	CATSRVGQGQGQETQYF
NA	TRBV5-1	NA	TRBJ2-7	TGCGCCAGCAGCTTGGACGGGACTTCTAGTGTTGAGCAGTACTTC	CASSLDGTSSVEQYF
NA	TRBV5-1	NA	TRBJ2-1	TGCGCCAGCTCCATCAACCCTCCGGTCTCCTACAATGAGCAGTTCTTC	CASSINPPVSYNEQFF
NA	TRBV4-3	NA	TRBJ2-1	TGCGCCAGCAGCCAAGAAAACCGCGGGGACAATGAGCAGTTCTTC	CASSQENRGDNEQFF
NA	TRBV6-5	NA	TRBJ2-2	TGTGCCACCAAGACTAGTTTAGGCGAACCAGGGGAGCTGTTTTTT	CATKTSLGEPGELFF
TRBD2	TRBV11-3	NA	TRBJ2-7	TGTGCCAGCAGCAACGGACTAGCGGGACACGAGCAGTACTTC	CASSNGLAGHEQYF
NA	TRBV4-2	few	TRBJ1-5	TGTGCCAGCAGCCAAGCTTTTAGGATCGGGCAGCCCCAGCATTTT	CASSQAFRIGQPQHF
TRBD2	TRBV30	NA	TRBJ2-1	TGTGCCTCTGCGGGACTAGCGGGAGGGCCCAATGAGCAGTTCTTC	CASAGLAGGPNEQFF
TRBD1	TRBV14	NA	TRBJ2-7	TGTGCCAGCAGCAACAGGGGCCCGATCTACGAGCAGTACTTC	CASSNRGPIYEQYF
NA	TRBV28	NA	TRBJ2-5	TGTGCCAGCAGTTTTCGAGGGTCGCAGACCCAGTACTTC	CASSFRGSQTQYF
NA	TRBV4-3	once	TRBJ2-1	TGCGCCAGCAGCCAAGAAGGACTGGAATACAATGAGCAGTTCTTC	CASSQEGLEYNEQFF
NA	TRBV6-6	NA	TRBJ2-7	TGTGCCACCCAGTTGTTCCCCGACAGTGGTGGCGAGCAGTACTTC	CATQLFPDSGGEQYF
TRBD2	TRBV4-2	once	TRBJ2-5	TGTGCCAGCAGCCCCCGACTAGCGGGAACAGAGACCCAGTACTTC	CASSPRLAGTETQYF
TRBD2	TRBV5-6	NA	TRBJ2-1	TGTGCCAGCAGCTTGGGAGAGCTGCGACTAGCTACCTACAATGAGCAGTTCTTC	CASSLGELRLATYNEQFF
TRBD1	TRBV28	NA	TRBJ1-1	TGTGCCAGCAGCAAGGACAGGGGGCGGGACACTGAAGCTTTCTTT	CASSKDRGRDTEAFF
NA	TRBV6-1	few	TRBJ1-4	TGTGCCAGCAGTGTTGGGCGGGGGACGAACAATGAAAAACTGTTTTTT	CASSVGRGTNNEKLFF